These 5 T cell receptor beta chains were all obtained from the same sample, sequenced in a study of spatial heterogeneity in lung cancer. Regarding time point: sample taken at primary tumor resection. Unsorted samples of tumor, nontumor lung or frozen PBMC had their whole RNA sequenced. MiXCR was run by TCRdb on the 5' RACE reads, yielding one entry per CDR3 protein. The table shows several thousand distinct CDR3 sequences, with around a third occurring only once. Sequencing used PBMCs, obtained at surgery. The receptors come from a female donor with early-stage non-small cell lung cancer.

In regard to this clonotype: The library was designed around alpha chains, so this beta chain is a stray read whose abundance carries little weight. The V gene is TRBV28, the J gene TRBJ2-7; D call uncertain. V lost 2 bases, J lost 4 bases, and 12 bases lay in between. Germline CDR1 and CDR2: MDHEN and SYDVKM. This CDR3 is 14 amino acids long. The CDR3 is CASSLLSLGYEQYF. In DNA form, the CDR3 reads TGTGCCAGCAGTTTACTCTCCCTCGGTTACGAGCAGTACTTC.

Comment on this clonotype: Since it is a stray read in a library aimed at alpha chains, this beta chain has a size that is not meaningful. The genes are TRBV6-6 and TRBJ2-7; D uncertain. Germline assignment: CDR1 MNHNY and CDR2 SVGAGI (reference sequence). Trimming left V 0 bases short and J 0 bases short, with 3 bases between. This CDR3 region has 13 residues. The CDR3 region is CASSYSSSYEQYF. CDR3 sequence (DNA): TGTGCCAGCAGTTACTCGAGCTCCTACGAGCAGTACTTC.

Notes on this clonotype: This beta chain lies outside the target of a library built for alpha chains; its clone size means little. The chain links TRBV20-1 to TRBJ2-1; 7 positions agree with TRBD2. J lost 2 bases, V lost 1 base, and 8 bases had no gene match. Germline CDR1 and CDR2: DFQATT and SNEGSKA (reference sequence). The CDR3 runs to 16 residues. The chain's CDR3 is CSARGEGKRAYNEQFF. The CDR3 region has the DNA TGCAGTGCTAGAGGGGAGGGAAAGCGAGCCTACAATGAGCAGTTCTTC.

In regard to this clonotype: Found in a library prepared for alpha chains, this beta chain is an off-target read, and its abundance has little meaning. This chain connects TRBV3-1 to TRBJ2-1; unclear D gene. The CDR3 is 14 residues long. Trimming left V 0 bases short and J 10 bases short, with 13 bases between. The germline CDR1 and CDR2 sequences are LGHDT and YNNKEL (reference sequence). The chain's CDR3 is CASSQEGIGGEQFF. The CDR3 coding sequence is TGTGCCAGCAGCCAAGAGGGGATAGGTGGGGAGCAGTTCTTC.

As regards this clonotype: This beta chain lies outside the target of a library built for alpha chains; its clone size means little. This chain connects TRBV28 to TRBJ2-6; D gene uncertain. Germline V lookup: CDR1 MDHEN, CDR2 SYDVKM. This CDR3 is built from 13 residues. V lost 2 bases and J 12 bases, leaving 11 bases between the germline ends. The CDR3 coding sequence is TGTGCCAGCAGTTTAAACCATAGAGGCGTCCTGACTTTC. Protein product: CASSLNHRGVLTF.